These T cell receptor beta chains were read from a single sample in a study of identical twins. From the 5' RACE reads, TCRdb called clonotypes with MiXCR, one entry per CDR3 protein. The profile covers approximately 210,000 distinct CDR3 sequences, with around 6.5% appearing a single time and 13% to 15% taken by the ten largest. Another study also made use of these data, one on T cells expressing NK-cell markers.

The sample taken for sequencing was CD8+ T cells sorted from blood. The receptors were gathered from a woman between 18 and 29 years old in good health. Each CDR3 is given without its conserved first and last residue. Each record gives: V gene, J gene, CDR3 protein.

TRBV16	TRBJ2-4	ASSQSGQGANIQY
TRBV20-1	TRBJ2-1	SARDPQEHSYNEQF
TRBV20-1	TRBJ1-1	SVRGEGLTEAF
TRBV9	TRBJ1-1	ASSNYQLNTEAF
TRBV7-9	TRBJ2-3	ASSPIPGAGTDTQY
TRBV5-1	TRBJ2-7	ASSTGASYEQY
TRBV15	TRBJ2-7	ATSSAGGRSYEQY
TRBV12-3/TRBV12-4	TRBJ2-2	ASSSVTGELF
TRBV7-9	TRBJ2-7	ASSLDGRDEQY
TRBV30	TRBJ2-1	ASRTSGSLYNEQF
TRBV7-6	TRBJ2-1	ASSSFRREQF
TRBV10-3	TRBJ2-1	AISVGKGEYNEQF
TRBV7-9	TRBJ2-7	ASSLEWVVAPYEQY
TRBV20-1	TRBJ2-7	SARRIPGQPSYEQY
TRBV13	TRBJ2-7	ASSRQGWDPPSRD
TRBV14	TRBJ2-1	ASSLWGSPYNEQF
TRBV10-3	TRBJ2-7	AISGTSDRSSYEQY
TRBV12-3/TRBV12-4	TRBJ2-7	ASSLWGSQCEQY
TRBV29-1	TRBJ1-1	SVYAVNTEAF
TRBV6-5	TRBJ2-1	ASSYTGTSGYNEQF
TRBV4-1	TRBJ2-1	ASSQVNKGIPYNEQF
TRBV2	TRBJ2-7	ASSEEEGLLSYEQY
TRBV25-1	TRBJ1-3	ASGPWTLNTIY
TRBV6-1	TRBJ1-2	ASRSGTHYGYT
TRBV13	TRBJ2-1	ASSLGRSSYNEQF
TRBV7-9	TRBJ2-3	ARTGGSTDTQY